The clone carrying this T cell receptor beta chain occurred a few times. Its specificity is not known. Researchers amplified the TCR beta CDR3 regions from RNA transcripts. TCR CDR3 regions were first amplified by RT-PCR with HTBI primers. TCRdb re-called the multiplex PCR reads with MiXCR, one entry per CDR3 protein. This table has about half a million distinct CDR3 sequences, around a fifth appearing once. Cells are PBMCs isolated from roughly 10 ml of fresh blood. This sample stems from a study of T cells in Graves' hyperthyroidism and ophthalmopathy. The overall study: Once the initial diagnosis was made, peripheral blood was obtained before any treatment.

The CDR3 is 14 amino acids. Trimming stripped 0 bases from V and 2 bases from J, with 7 bases between. CDR1 and CDR2 from the germline V gene are MNHEY and SVGEGT. General study findings and limits: Model output signaled ophthalmopathy a median approximately 6 months ahead of onset. Most thyroid clonotypes that were expanded above 0.001 also turned up in blood.

The chain recombines TRBV6-2 or TRBV6-3 with TRBJ1-1; a possible D gene is TRBD1 (5 bases). The clonotype originates from a woman aged 70-85 years with Graves' ophthalmopathy. Sequenced: blood. The CDR3 DNA sequence: TGTGCCAGCAGTTACTCGACAGAAAACACTGAAGCTTTCTTT. It yields the protein CASSYSTENTEAFF.